The 24 T cell receptor beta chains below all came from one sample that was sequenced in a study of shared clonotypes between healthy human individuals (dated by TCRdb to 2018 to 2020). For the CD8 naive samples, CD45RO-negative cells were positively selected for CCR7, yielding a CD45RA+CCR7+ population from which TemRA cells were excluded. Library preparation was by the immunoSEQ multiplex PCR assay. Not all clones reach the TCRdb copy of this immuneACCESS table, which keeps in-frame sequences only. Checked studies attribute under half of the gap to unresolved V genes and leave the rest unexplained. The sample table holds roughly 590,000 clones, of which roughly 95% were seen once. Of the sample, 0.09% to 0.13% falls within the top ten clones. Sequencing used naive CD8+ T cells sorted from blood. In light of the paper, this sample's cell subset or site label describes: CD45RA+CCR7+. Receptors were obtained from a woman aged 25 to 39 in good health.

J is TRBJ2-1 and V is TRBV19; D remains ambiguous. The germline gives CDR1 LNHDA, CDR2 SQIVND (reference sequence). Trimming shortened V by 6 bases and J by 4 bases, and 16 bases separated the two germline ends. This CDR3 has 15 residues. The CDR3 coding sequence is TGTGCCAGTAGGAAAGATAATGAAGCGTACAATGAGCAGTTCTTC. This translates into CASRKDNEAYNEQFF.

The rearrangement links TRBV5-4 to TRBJ2-2, with D perhaps matching TRBD1 (6 bases). CDR1 and CDR2 (germline): SGHNT, YYREEE (reference sequence). The CDR3 runs 13 residues. Trimming took off 2 bases at V and 6 bases at J, with 8 bases between the two ends. CDR3 DNA sequence: TGTGCCAGCAGCTTAACAGGGCCCGGGGAGCTGTTTTTT. As protein: CASSLTGPGELFF.

Only a few counts were recorded for this clone. This chain uses TRBV6-5 with TRBJ2-1; a weak D match, TRBD2 (5 bases). With 0 bases removed from V and 8 bases from J, the gap between germline ends came to 8 bases. The germline V gene encodes CDR1 MNHEY and CDR2 SVGAGI. This CDR3 is built from 13 residues. The CDR3 protein is CASSYSVEDEQFF. CDR3 DNA sequence: TGTGCCAGCAGTTACTCGGTGGAGGATGAGCAGTTCTTC.

This clone has just one count. The chain has TRBV2 and TRBJ2-1; no clear D gene. The germline CDR1 and CDR2 sequences are SNHLY and FYNNEI. This CDR3 contains 12 residues. V gave up 5 bases and J gave up 9 bases, with 11 bases separating them. Here the CDR3 DNA reads TGTGCCAGCAGTCCTCTAGAAAGTGAGCAGTTCTTC. This encodes CASSPLESEQFF.

The genes are TRBV9 and TRBJ2-5; D is ambiguous. The CDR3 length is 11 residues. The germline V and J ends were trimmed by 3 bases and 5 bases, with 5 bases remaining between them. CDR1 is SGDLS, CDR2 YYNGEE, per germline. The CDR3 region is CASSALETQYF. The CDR3 DNA reads TGTGCCAGCAGCGCCCTCGAGACCCAGTACTTC. The full variable domain, rest sourced from reference TRBV9 and TRBJ2-5, is DSGVTQTPKHLITATGQRVTLRCSPRSGDLSVYWYQQSLDQGLQFLIQYYNGEERAKGNILERFSAQQFPDLHSELNLSSLELGDSALYFCASSALETQYFGPGTRLLVL.

The chain recombines TRBV4-1 with TRBJ2-1; D uncertain. Germline CDR1 reads MGHRA; CDR2 reads YSYEKL. This CDR3 has 15 amino acids. The ends were cut back, 9 bases at V and 0 bases at J, with 15 bases in the middle. The CDR3 nucleotides read TGCGCCAGTACATACGAGGCGAGCTCCTACAATGAGCAGTTCTTC. This codes for CASTYEASSYNEQFF.

The DNA of the CDR3 is TGCGCCAGCAGTGACCGTGTTCGCCAGTACTTC. Its translation: CASSDRVRQYF. V usage is TRBV10-1 and J usage is TRBJ2-7; unclear D gene. Trimming removed 3 bases at V and 10 bases at J, with 10 bases between. This CDR3 contains 11 residues. Germline loops: CDR1 WNHNN, CDR2 SYGVQD (reference sequence).

This chain uses TRBV4-1 with TRBJ2-1, with D unresolved. V lost 3 bases, J lost 8 bases, and 11 bases lay in between. Germline-derived CDR1 and CDR2 are MGHRA and YSYEKL. This CDR3 contains 13 residues. This chain's CDR3 is CASSHQPSDEQFF. CDR3 coding DNA: TGCGCCAGCAGCCACCAACCTAGTGATGAGCAGTTCTTC.

The genes are TRBV27 and TRBJ2-7, with D possibly matching TRBD2 (6 bases). Germline CDR1 reads MNHEY; CDR2 reads SMNVEV (reference sequence). V was pared by 7 bases and J by 2 bases, with 18 bases between. The CDR3 has 15 residues. In DNA form, the CDR3 reads TGTGCCAGCACCTTAGGAGCGGGTGGGGCCTACGAGCAGTACTTC. Amino acids: CASTLGAGGAYEQYF.

The rearrangement links TRBV19 to TRBJ2-3, with a tentative D call TRBD2 (5 bases). The CDR3 is 16 amino acids. The germline gives CDR1 LNHDA, CDR2 SQIVND (reference sequence). The V and J ends lost 0 bases and 0 bases respectively, with 10 bases between them. CDR3 sequence reads: CASSIEGGPSTDTQYF. Here the CDR3 DNA reads TGTGCCAGTAGTATAGAAGGCGGGCCCAGCACAGATACGCAGTATTTT.

This chain links TRBV6-5 with TRBJ1-1; D is unclear. This CDR3 has 14 residues. V lost 0 bases and J 0 bases, leaving 5 bases between the germline ends. Germline V gene data show CDR1 as MNHEY and CDR2 as SVGAGI. The CDR3 sequence is CASSYSSMNTEAFF. The CDR3 DNA sequence: TGTGCCAGCAGTTACTCGTCAATGAACACTGAAGCTTTCTTT.

The chain carries TRBV6-6 and TRBJ2-1; no reliable D call. This CDR3 region has 11 residues. Trimming took 7 bases from V and 8 from J, leaving 9 bases between them. Germline CDR1 reads MNHNY; CDR2 reads SVGAGI (reference sequence). The CDR3 protein is CASTDGDEQFF. As DNA, the CDR3 is TGTGCCAGCACAGATGGGGATGAGCAGTTCTTC.

V is TRBV27 and J is TRBJ2-5, with 8 bases identical to TRBD1. Germline assignment: CDR1 MNHEY and CDR2 SMNVEV (reference sequence). CDR3 length: 14 amino acids. The V gene end was trimmed by 5 bases and the J gene end by 5 bases; junction bases not matched to a gene: 7. As DNA, the CDR3 is TGTGCCAGCAGTCTCCGGACAGGGCGGGAGACCCAGTACTTC. Protein product: CASSLRTGRETQYF.

This chain connects TRBV4-1 to TRBJ2-3; D may correspond to TRBD1 or TRBD2 (5 bases each). V shed 3 bases and J shed 4 bases, with 26 bases lying between them. CDR1 is MGHRA and CDR2 is YSYEKL in the germline V gene. This CDR3 spans 19 amino acids. CDR3 sequence (DNA): TGCGCCAGCAGCCACCCCACAAGACGGGGACCGACTGACGCAGATACGCAGTATTTT. As protein: CASSHPTRRGPTDADTQYF.

This chain connects TRBV29-1 to TRBJ2-7, with TRBD1 identical over 11 bases. Trimming removed 6 bases from V and 3 bases from J; junction bases left unmatched: 4. Germline CDR1 and CDR2: SQVTM and ANQGSEA. The CDR3 totals 13 residues. The CDR3 coding sequence is TGCAGCGTCCGGGACAGGGGGGACTACGAGCAGTACTTC. Its translation is CSVRDRGDYEQYF.

This rearrangement joins TRBV2 to TRBJ2-1; weak D call: TRBD2 (5 bases). The CDR3 sequence is 14 residues long. The germline V gene has CDR1 SNHLY and CDR2 FYNNEI. Trimming took off 4 bases at V and 3 bases at J, with 10 bases between the two ends. The chain's CDR3 is CASSVRDYYNEQFF. CDR3 in DNA: TGTGCCAGCAGTGTCCGGGATTACTACAATGAGCAGTTCTTC. The entire variable domain, with the rest obtained from reference TRBV2 and TRBJ2-1, is as follows: EPEVTQTPSHQVTQMGQEVILRCVPISNHLYFYWYRQILGQKVEFLVSFYNNEISEKSEIFDDQFSVERPDGSNFTLKIRSTKLEDSAMYFCASSVRDYYNEQFFGPGTRLTVL.

J is TRBJ1-2 and V is TRBV28; a weak D match, TRBD1 (5 bases). The V end was cut by 7 bases, the J end by 2 bases, with 20 bases between. In germline, CDR1 is MDHEN, CDR2 SYDVKM. The CDR3 has 16 residues. The CDR3 sequence is CASTTPLDSPNYGYTF. The CDR3 DNA is TGTGCCAGCACAACTCCTTTAGACAGCCCGAACTATGGCTACACCTTC.

The chain couples TRBV15 to TRBJ2-1; tentative D call: TRBD2 (5 bases). Trimming took 1 base from V and 9 from J, leaving 7 bases between them. Germline V gene data show CDR1 as LNHNV and CDR2 as YYDKDF (reference sequence). The CDR3 is 12 amino acids. In DNA, the CDR3 is TGTGCCACCAGCAGAGTAGCGAGTGAGCAGTTCTTC. This codes for CATSRVASEQFF.

The chain is built from TRBV4-2 and TRBJ2-7; D unclear. V was clipped by 0 bases and J by 3 bases, with 12 bases between them. The germline CDR1 and CDR2 sequences are LGHNA and YNFKEQ. The CDR3 consists of 15 residues. The CDR3 is CASSQEELSHYEQYF. The CDR3 bases are TGTGCCAGCAGCCAAGAAGAGCTCAGCCACTACGAGCAGTACTTC.

This clone was detected only a few times. V and J are TRBV7-7 and TRBJ2-1, with 8 nucleotides matching TRBD2. This CDR3 is built from 15 residues. V lost 1 base and J lost 4; bases outside the gene matches: 3. Germline loops: CDR1 SSHAT, CDR2 FNYEAQ (reference sequence). The CDR3 nucleotides read TGTGCCAGCAGCTTAGAAGCGGGAGTGTACAATGAGCAGTTCTTC. Protein product: CASSLEAGVYNEQFF.

The rearrangement links TRBV5-6 to TRBJ1-4; the match to TRBD1 covers 8 bases. Germline V gene lookup returns CDR1 SGHDT and CDR2 YYEEEE. This CDR3 has 15 amino acids. V lost 4 bases, J lost 5 bases, and 7 bases stayed unmatched. CDR3 region: CASSQGAGANEKLFF. The CDR3 bases are TGTGCCAGCAGCCAGGGGGCAGGGGCGAATGAAAAACTGTTTTTT.

This sequence joins TRBV7-6 and TRBJ1-5; TRBD1 might be the D (5 bases). The germline V and J ends were trimmed by 4 bases and 6 bases, with 10 bases remaining between them. The CDR3 consists of 13 residues. In germline, CDR1 is SGHVS, CDR2 FNYEAQ. CDR3 coding DNA: TGTGCCAGCAGCTCGTCCCAGGGTCAGCCCCAGCATTTT. Its translation is CASSSSQGQPQHF.

The chain couples TRBV4-1 to TRBJ2-7; 11 bases line up with TRBD2. Looked up from germline, CDR1 is MGHRA and CDR2 is YSYEKL. The CDR3 covers 17 residues. Losses at the gene ends were 1 base for V and 7 bases for J; bases not matched to a gene: 12. The DNA of the CDR3 is TGCGCCAGCAGCCAAGCGCTAGCGGGAGGCCCTTTAGGTGAGCAGTACTTC. It yields the protein CASSQALAGGPLGEQYF.

The chain recombines TRBV7-9 with TRBJ1-1; D uncertain. Germline CDR1 is SEHNR and CDR2 is FQNEAQ (reference sequence). This CDR3 is 13 amino acids long. V gave up 5 bases and J gave up 1 base, with 8 bases separating them. The CDR3 loop is CASSLDPNTEAFF. The DNA for the CDR3 is TGTGCCAGCAGCCTAGATCCGAACACTGAAGCTTTCTTT. The variable domain in full, completed from reference TRBV7-9 and TRBJ1-1, reads DTGVSQNPRHKITKRGQNVTFRCDPISEHNRLYWYRQTLGQGPEFLTYFQNEAQLEKSRLLSDRFSAERPKGSFSTLEIQRTEQGDSAMYLCASSLDPNTEAFFGQGTRLTVV.